A single sample is the source of the 29 T cell receptor beta chains below, sequenced in a study of shared clonotypes between healthy human individuals. Only in-frame clones appear in the TCRdb table, and some are missing; sequencing was by immunoSEQ multiplex PCR. The sample has around 500,000 clones, more than 75% seen once. The material sequenced was PBMCs. These receptors came from a woman aged 40 to 49 in good health. Some clones in this sample may be carry-over from other donors' samples.

This clone was seen only once. The chain employs TRBV9 and TRBJ2-4; D may be TRBD2 (6 bases). Germline V gene sequence: CDR1 SGDLS, CDR2 YYNGEE. This CDR3 comprises 15 residues. With 0 bases removed from V and 3 bases from J, the gap between germline ends came to 10 bases. The CDR3 nucleotides are TGTGCCAGCAGCGTAGGTTCAGCGGGCAAAAACATTCAGTACTTC. Translation: CASSVGSAGKNIQYF.

This clone has only one observation. V usage is TRBV7-2 and J usage is TRBJ1-4, with D unresolved. The CDR3 runs 13 residues. Trimming removed 2 bases from V and 8 bases from J, with 9 bases in between. CDR1 is SGHTA, CDR2 FQGNSA, per germline. DNA for the CDR3: TGTGCCAGCAGCTTATCACATGCCGAAAAACTGTTTTTT. Protein sequence: CASSLSHAEKLFF.

The rearrangement links TRBV7-9 to TRBJ1-4; TRBD1 matches 9 bases. The CDR3 contains 17 residues. J was trimmed by 8 bases and V by 1 base; bases with no gene match: 11. In germline, CDR1 is SEHNR, CDR2 FQNEAQ (reference sequence). The chain's CDR3 is CASSLVGGRDRDEKLFF. The CDR3 nucleotides are TGTGCCAGCAGCTTAGTAGGGGGCCGGGACAGGGACGAAAAACTGTTTTTT.

The chain couples TRBV28 to TRBJ1-4; 7 bases align to TRBD1. This CDR3 region has 14 residues. CDR1 and CDR2 from the germline V gene are MDHEN and SYDVKM. V was pared by 7 bases and J by 8 bases, with 10 bases of the junction left unmatched. CDR3 residues: CASMTGTVREKLFF. CDR3 DNA: TGTGCCAGCATGACTGGGACAGTGAGGGAAAAACTGTTTTTT.

The chain has TRBV6-1 and TRBJ2-1; unclear D gene. Germline CDR1 reads MNHNS; CDR2 reads SASEGT. The V gene lost 8 bases and the J gene lost 0 bases, with 11 bases spanning the gap. The CDR3 runs to 14 residues. This CDR3 is CASRTVGSYNEQFF. The CDR3 coding sequence is TGTGCCAGCCGTACGGTGGGCTCCTACAATGAGCAGTTCTTC.

This clone was counted once. CDR3 DNA sequence: TGTGCCAGCAGCTTATGGGGGGGGGCAAGCAATCAGCCCCAGCATTTT. Encoded protein: CASSLWGGASNQPQHF. This chain uses TRBV7-2 with TRBJ1-5, with a tentative D call TRBD1 (6 bases). Germline-derived CDR1 and CDR2 are SGHTA and FQGNSA. V shed 2 bases and J shed 1 base, with 12 bases lying between them. CDR3 length equals 16 residues.

The chain combines TRBV4-1 with TRBJ2-7; D may be TRBD2 (6 bases). Germline V CDR1 and CDR2: MGHRA, YSYEKL. Trimming left V 2 bases short and J 5 bases short, with 16 bases between. The CDR3 is made up of 15 amino acids. CDR3: CASSQYNKRAHEQYF. CDR3 nucleotides: TGCGCCAGCAGCCAATATAACAAGCGGGCGCACGAGCAGTACTTC.

This chain joins TRBV7-3 and TRBJ2-4; 8 positions match TRBD1. The CDR3 sequence is 16 residues long. Germline loops: CDR1 SGHTA, CDR2 FQGTGA. Unmatched junction bases numbered 17, after V lost 1 base and J lost 15 bases. This chain's CDR3 is CASSLKRGTGIPPRYF. DNA of the CDR3: TGTGCCAGCAGCTTAAAGCGCGGGACAGGCATTCCCCCCCGGTACTTC.

The genes are TRBV7-8 and TRBJ1-5, with TRBD1 identical over 7 bases. V was clipped by 1 base and J by 3 bases; unmatched bases: 3. CDR1 and CDR2 from the germline V gene are SGHVS and FQNEAQ. CDR3 length: 15 residues. The DNA for the CDR3 is TGTGCCAGCAGCTTAGACGGACAGGCCAATCAGCCCCAGCATTTT. This translates into CASSLDGQANQPQHF.

The V and J genes are TRBV13 and TRBJ2-7; possible D gene TRBD1, 7 bases. The CDR3 consists of 16 residues. From germline, CDR1 is PRHDT and CDR2 FYEKMQ (reference sequence). Trimming removed 2 bases from V and 3 bases from J, with 17 bases in between. Here the CDR3 reads CASSLRGRGIIYEQYF. The CDR3 DNA follows: TGTGCCAGCAGCTTAAGGGGGCGCGGGATAATCTACGAGCAGTACTTC.

J is TRBJ2-7 and V is TRBV5-1; 13 bases are a match to TRBD2. V shed 0 bases, J shed 6 bases, and the junction held 0 bases outside the gene matches. This CDR3 is built from 14 residues. Germline loops: CDR1 SGHRS, CDR2 YFSETQ. CDR3 sequence reads: CASSLGLAGGEQYF. The CDR3 DNA sequence: TGCGCCAGCAGCTTGGGACTAGCGGGAGGCGAGCAGTACTTC.

This rearrangement joins TRBV29-1 to TRBJ2-7, with D perhaps TRBD1 (6 bases). CDR1 SQVTM and CDR2 ANQGSEA come from the germline V gene. This CDR3 region has 12 residues. The germline V and J ends were trimmed by 1 base and 5 bases, with 9 bases remaining between them. In nucleotides, the CDR3 is TGCAGCGTTGAAGGCAGGGGAAACGAGCAGTACTTC. Its translation is CSVEGRGNEQYF.

This clone was seen just once. The chain recombines TRBV19 with TRBJ2-7; 10 bases fit TRBD2. This CDR3 comprises 16 residues. The trim removed 1 base at V and 4 bases at J, leaving 7 bases unmatched. Germline values: CDR1 LNHDA, CDR2 SQIVND (reference sequence). The CDR3 sequence is CASSIGGLAETYEQYF. The DNA for the CDR3 is TGTGCCAGTAGTATAGGCGGACTAGCGGAGACGTACGAGCAGTACTTC.

The J gene is TRBJ2-7, the V gene TRBV25-1; 7 nucleotides agree with TRBD2. There are 13 residues in the CDR3. Germline V lookup: CDR1 MGHDK, CDR2 SYGVNS. Germline trimming cut 7 bases from V and 1 base from J; bases unmatched to any gene: 4. In DNA, the CDR3 is TGTGCCAGCAAAAGGACTAGTTCCTACGAGCAGTACTTC. Translated, it gives CASKRTSSYEQYF.

As for this clone: A far bigger clonotype differs at one base, so this is likely a read error. Lacking the conserved final phenylalanine or tryptophan, this CDR3 likely reflects a read error. CDR3 sequence (DNA): TGTGCCAGCAGCTTAGATACAGGGGCACCCGGCTACACCTCC. Translating it yields CASSLDTGAPGYTS. This chain uses TRBV7-9 with TRBJ1-2, with 7 bases aligning to TRBD1. V was pared by 1 base and J by 8 bases, with 7 bases of the junction left unmatched. The CDR3 has 14 residues. Germline assignment: CDR1 SEHNR and CDR2 FQNEAQ (reference sequence).

This clone was seen more than once but under ten times. The V gene is TRBV11-2, the J gene TRBJ2-7, with 8 bases that match TRBD2. Germline V gene data show CDR1 as SGHAT and CDR2 as FQNNGV. This CDR3 has 14 residues. J was trimmed by 2 bases and V by 3 bases; bases with no gene match: 3. The CDR3 region is CASSFQRGTYEQYF. The CDR3 nucleotides read TGTGCCAGCAGCTTCCAGCGGGGGACCTACGAGCAGTACTTC.

This clone has a handful of counts. The rearrangement joins TRBV2 to TRBJ2-3; TRBD2 agrees at 11 bases. V lost 8 bases, J lost 1 base, and 8 bases stayed unmatched. CDR1 is SNHLY and CDR2 is FYNNEI in the germline V gene. This CDR3 contains 16 residues. The CDR3 DNA reads as TGTGCCAGCGGAGGACTAGCGGGTTACCGCACAGATACGCAGTATTTT. It encodes CASGGLAGYRTDTQYF.

Written as DNA, the CDR3 is TGTGCCTGGAGTGTTGGGCCCCAGGTCCACGAGCAGTACTTC. This codes for CAWSVGPQVHEQYF. This sequence joins TRBV30 and TRBJ2-7; D is unresolved. Looked up from germline, CDR1 is GTSNPN and CDR2 is SVGIG (reference sequence). V was cut by 0 bases and J by 5 bases, with 14 bases left in between. The CDR3 is 14 residues long.

Of note for this clone: One base away lies a much larger clone, so this may be a sequencing read error. The V gene is TRBV4-2, the J gene TRBJ2-5; weak D call: TRBD2 (6 bases). The J call may be in error: the DNA end matches TRBJ2-7 better. This CDR3 region has 14 residues. Germline V CDR1 and CDR2: LGHNA, YNFKEQ. Here the CDR3 DNA reads TGTGCCAGCAGCCAACAACGGGGGACCTACGAGCAGTACTTC. This gives the protein CASSQQRGTYEQYF.

This chain connects TRBV5-8 to TRBJ2-7; 11 nucleotides align to TRBD2. Germline trimming cut 0 bases from V and 5 bases from J; bases unmatched to any gene: 4. This CDR3 spans 15 amino acids. Germline-derived CDR1 and CDR2 are SGHTS and YDEGEE. The CDR3 DNA sequence: TGTGCCAGCAGCTTGGTCCTAGCGGGAGGACACGAGCAGTACTTC. Its translation is CASSLVLAGGHEQYF.

This clone has only a few counts. V gene TRBV7-3 combines with J gene TRBJ2-2; no clear D. Germline CDR1 and CDR2: SGHTA and FQGTGA. The length of the CDR3 is 15 residues. With 5 bases removed from V and 1 base from J, the gap between germline ends came to 11 bases. The chain's CDR3 is CASSPRLGNTGELFF. For the CDR3, the DNA is TGTGCCAGCAGCCCCAGACTCGGGAACACCGGGGAGCTGTTTTTT.

Regarding this clone: This sample includes further DNA sequences coding for the same CDR3. V and J are TRBV5-4 and TRBJ2-1; 12 bases line up with TRBD2. Germline-derived CDR1 and CDR2 are SGHNT and YYREEE (reference sequence). Trimming took 4 bases from V and 4 from J; bases not matched to a gene: 3. CDR3 size: 15 residues. The DNA of the CDR3 is TGTGCCAGCAGCCTGACTAGCGGGAGTTACAATGAGCAGTTCTTC. Translating gives CASSLTSGSYNEQFF.

The chain is built from TRBV5-8 and TRBJ2-7; D is undetermined. The V end lost 6 bases, the J end lost 0 bases, and 10 bases lay between the germline ends. Germline V gene sequence: CDR1 SGHTS, CDR2 YDEGEE. The CDR3 contains 13 residues. The CDR3 sequence: CASNVLNSYEQYF. The CDR3 bases are TGTGCCAGCAACGTCCTAAACTCCTACGAGCAGTACTTC.

This CDR3 is CASSPGGTIDSGNTIYF. In DNA form, the CDR3 reads TGTGCCAGCAGCCCGGGGGGCACTATTGACTCTGGAAACACCATATATTTT. V and J are TRBV7-4 and TRBJ1-3, with TRBD1 as a possible D gene (6 bases). V was clipped by 5 bases and J by 0 bases, with 17 bases between them. CDR1 SGHVT and CDR2 SQSDAQ come from the germline V gene. The CDR3 runs 17 residues.

The chain employs TRBV4-1 and TRBJ2-2; the D gene could be TRBD1 or TRBD2 (5 bases each). Trimming took off 1 base at V and 5 bases at J, with 14 bases between the two ends. This CDR3 has 16 amino acids. Germline V gene sequence: CDR1 MGHRA, CDR2 YSYEKL. CDR3 sequence: CASSQGGWWGTGELFF. The CDR3 DNA sequence: TGCGCCAGCAGCCAAGGAGGGTGGTGGGGGACCGGGGAGCTGTTTTTT.

V and J are TRBV10-3 and TRBJ2-7, with 7 bases aligning to TRBD2. Germline lookup yields CDR1 ENHRY and CDR2 SYGVKD. The V segment lost 1 base and the J segment 5 bases; nucleotides outside the gene matches: 5. The CDR3 runs to 14 residues. CDR3 nucleotide sequence: TGTGCCATCAGTGAGTGGGTGGGAGGGAACGAGCAGTACTTC. This codes for CAISEWVGGNEQYF.

V usage is TRBV7-9 and J usage is TRBJ2-1, with 11 nucleotides matching TRBD2. Trimming at V came to 11 bases and at J to 6 bases, leaving 0 bases not matched to a gene. CDR3 length: 11 residues. Germline-derived CDR1 and CDR2 are SEHNR and FQNEAQ (reference sequence). The CDR3 sequence is CALAGGNEQFF. CDR3 in DNA: TGTGCCCTAGCGGGAGGCAATGAGCAGTTCTTC.

This clone was detected a few times. This same CDR3 is encoded by further DNA sequences in the sample. This chain links TRBV18 with TRBJ2-2; 7 positions agree with TRBD2. V gave up 0 bases and J gave up 4 bases; unmatched junction bases: 2. Germline CDR1 KGHSH, CDR2 LQKENI. The CDR3 runs to 15 residues. CDR3 nucleotides: TGTGCCAGCTCACCACCCGGGAGGTTCACCGGGGAGCTGTTTTTT. Amino acids: CASSPPGRFTGELFF. Supplemented by reference TRBV18 and TRBJ2-2, the full variable domain reads NAGVMQNPRHLVRRRGQEARLRCSPMKGHSHVYWYRQLPEEGLKFMVYLQKENIIDESGMPKERFSAEFPKEGPSILRIQQVVRGDSAAYFCASSPPGRFTGELFFGEGSRLTVL.

The chain employs TRBV5-4 and TRBJ1-2; 9 bases agree with TRBD1. The V segment lost 3 bases and the J segment 6 bases; nucleotides outside the gene matches: 9. In germline, CDR1 is SGHNT, CDR2 YYREEE (reference sequence). This CDR3 has 15 amino acids. Here the CDR3 reads CASSSQDRGGHGYTF. DNA for the CDR3: TGTGCCAGCAGCTCCCAGGACAGGGGCGGCCATGGCTACACCTTC.